This entry features one TCR beta chain sequence. Its matching antigen is unknown. This sample was taken from a study of shared clonotypes between healthy human individuals. The wider study: CD4 naive and memory got three plates each, CD8 naive two, CD8 memory one.

The table came from immunoSEQ multiplex PCR; TCRdb's copy has only in-frame clones and leaves some out. The profile shows about 800,000 clones, about 96% of them singletons. Study findings and constraints: Naive subsets typically showed greater estimated richness than memory subsets.

The ends lost 7 bases at V and 3 bases at J; junction bases unmatched: 14. CDR1 and CDR2 from the germline V gene are MNHEY and SMNVEV (reference sequence). The length of the CDR3 is 17 residues. CD8 cells classed as naive were CD45RO-negative and positively selected for CCR7, excluding terminally differentiated effector memory CD45RA+ cells. Each sample came from a Caucasian adult donor living in Nashville, Tennessee. The chain couples TRBV27 to TRBJ2-1, with 8 nucleotides matching TRBD2. The sample was naive CD8+ T cells sorted from blood. The receptor comes from a man aged 30-40 years in good health. CDR3 in amino acids: CASKTSGAIHFYNEQFF. The CDR3 nucleotides read TGTGCCAGCAAAACTAGCGGCGCTATACACTTCTACAATGAGCAGTTCTTC.